The entry that follows covers one TCR beta chain sequence. Its antigen remains unidentified. The primer mix had 60 Vbeta and 13 Jbeta primers. Using immunoSEQ multiplex PCR, the repertoire was profiled, and TCRdb retains in-frame clones only, with some absent. Here the sample spans 190,000 or so clones, about 80% being singletons. The data derive from a study of cytomegalovirus exposure and HLA in healthy donors. Study-wide findings and caveats: Later on, analysis showed that most CMV-associated TCR beta chains appeared to be HLA-restricted.

Every donor was a healthy person donating bone marrow. Deletions cut 0 bases from V and 6 bases from J, with 8 bases between. The CDR3 runs to 13 residues. Germline V lookup: CDR1 SGHVS, CDR2 FNYEAQ. This sequence was found in a boy between 5 and 17 years old in good health and CMV-seronegative. The sample taken for sequencing was PBMCs. The chain joins TRBV7-6 to TRBJ1-1; perhaps TRBD1 as D (5 bases). The CDR3 region has the DNA TGTGCCAGCAGCTTAGCGGGGGGGGCTGAAGCTTTCTTT. It yields the protein CASSLAGGAEAFF.